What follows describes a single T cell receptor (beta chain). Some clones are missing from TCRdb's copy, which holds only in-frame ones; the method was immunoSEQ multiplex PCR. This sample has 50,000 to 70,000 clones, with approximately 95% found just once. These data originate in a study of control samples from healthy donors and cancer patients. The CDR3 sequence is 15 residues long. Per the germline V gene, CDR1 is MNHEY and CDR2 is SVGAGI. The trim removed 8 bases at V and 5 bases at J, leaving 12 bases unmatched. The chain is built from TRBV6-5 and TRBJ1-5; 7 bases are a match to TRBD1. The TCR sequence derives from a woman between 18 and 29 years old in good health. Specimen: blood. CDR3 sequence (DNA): TGTGCCAGCGGATTATCTCAGGGGGGAGATCAGCCCCAGCATTTT. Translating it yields CASGLSQGGDQPQHF.